A single sample is the source of the 12 T cell receptor beta chains below, sequenced in a study of T cells in Graves' hyperthyroidism and ophthalmopathy. Amplified regions were TCR beta CDR3 sequences from RNA transcripts. The study used the HTBI primer set for a first-round RT-PCR of the TCR CDR3. MiXCR, run by TCRdb on the multiplex PCR reads, gives a single entry per CDR3 protein. The repertoire holds more than 450,000 distinct CDR3 sequences, roughly 21% seen once, with 45% to 50% in the top ten. The sequencing sample was made of blood. The receptors derive from a man between 35 and 55 years old with Graves' ophthalmopathy.

The sample holds a few counts of this clonotype. Its ends do not fully match the called genes, so a read error is possible. The chain is built from TRBV29-1 and TRBJ2-2, with D unresolved. The CDR3 runs to 15 residues. Germline V gene sequence: CDR1 SQVTM, CDR2 ANQGSEA. The CDR3 DNA reads TGCAGCGTTAAAGAAGGTCCGTGGAACACCGGGGAGCTGTTTTTT. Amino acid sequence: CSVKEGPWNTGELFF.

V is TRBV7-3 and J is TRBJ1-1; possible D gene TRBD1, 5 bases. Germline lookup yields CDR1 SGHTA and CDR2 FQGTGA. Trimming left V 5 bases short and J 5 bases short, with 15 bases between. This CDR3 contains 14 residues. The CDR3: CASSTGGGGTEAFF. As DNA, the CDR3 is TGTGCCAGCAGCACGGGCGGGGGGGGGACTGAAGCTTTCTTT.

The chain joins TRBV19 to TRBJ2-5; no clear D gene. The CDR3 has 14 amino acids. Germline CDR1 reads LNHDA; CDR2 reads SQIVND (reference sequence). The ends were cut back, 3 bases at V and 4 bases at J, with 12 bases in the middle. Here the CDR3 reads CASSITGIRETQYF. The DNA of the CDR3 is TGTGCCAGTAGTATCACGGGTATACGAGAGACCCAGTACTTC.

The chain couples TRBV7-9 to TRBJ2-2; 10 nucleotides match TRBD1. The V and J ends lost 2 bases and 1 base, in that order; junction bases with no gene match: 22. The length of the CDR3 is 23 residues. Germline V gene sequence: CDR1 SEHNR, CDR2 FQNEAQ (reference sequence). The CDR3 region has the DNA TGTGCCAGCAGCTTAATCCTCAAACTTCGACAGGGGGCGTTCCCTCAGAACACCGGGGAGCTGTTTTTT. Translated: CASSLILKLRQGAFPQNTGELFF.

This clonotype has a count of ten or more. CDR3 sequence: CASSLRGLAGSADTQYF. The CDR3 DNA sequence: TGTGCCAGCAGCTTAAGAGGACTAGCAGGTTCGGCAGATACGCAGTATTTT. V is TRBV7-8 and J is TRBJ2-3; 8 nucleotides line up with TRBD2. Germline loops: CDR1 SGHVS, CDR2 FQNEAQ. V was pared by 2 bases and J by 4 bases, with 11 bases of the junction left unmatched. The CDR3 is 17 residues long.

This sequence joins TRBV28 and TRBJ1-2; D uncertain. The V end lost 7 bases, the J end lost 0 bases, and 6 bases lay between the germline ends. CDR3 length equals 12 residues. Germline V gives CDR1 MDHEN, CDR2 SYDVKM. The CDR3 nucleotides read TGTGCCAGCAAACTATCTAACTATGGCTACACCTTC. Amino acid sequence: CASKLSNYGYTF.

This clonotype was seen more than once but under ten times. The chain joins TRBV29-1 to TRBJ2-3, with a tentative D call TRBD2 (6 bases). V lost 8 bases and J lost 4, with 13 bases in between. The germline gives CDR1 SQVTM, CDR2 ANQGSEA. The CDR3 has 12 amino acids. CDR3 nucleotide sequence: TGCAGCTCTGGGGAGGTGGCAGATACGCAGTATTTT. Protein: CSSGEVADTQYF.

This clonotype was recorded many times. The CDR3 DNA follows: TGTGCCAGCAGTGGAGGTTTCGGAGGGGGTTATTCACCCCTCCACTTT. This codes for CASSGGFGGGYSPLHF. The rearrangement uses TRBV2 and TRBJ1-6; possibly TRBD1 for D (6 bases). Trimming removed 4 bases from V and 8 bases from J, with 18 bases in between. Germline loops: CDR1 SNHLY, CDR2 FYNNEI. This CDR3 has 16 residues. The entire variable domain, with the rest obtained from reference TRBV2 and TRBJ1-6, is as follows: EPEVTQTPSHQVTQMGQEVILRCVPISNHLYFYWYRQILGQKVEFLVSFYNNEISEKSEIFDDQFSVERPDGSNFTLKIRSTKLEDSAMYFCASSGGFGGGYSPLHFGNGTRLTVT.

This clonotype occurred many times. The rearrangement joins TRBV12-3 or TRBV12-4 to TRBJ1-1; TRBD1 aligns across 8 bases. Trimming removed 5 bases from V and 0 bases from J; junction bases left unmatched: 5. The CDR3 has 15 residues. The CDR3 coding sequence is TGTGCCAGCAGTACCGACAGGGGTATGAACACTGAAGCTTTCTTT. Its protein product is CASSTDRGMNTEAFF.

A few counts support this clonotype. The CDR3 DNA sequence: TGTGCCATCAGTGAATCCCTTACAGATACGCAGTATTTT. Encoded protein: CAISESLTDTQYF. The gene calls are TRBV10-3 and TRBJ2-3; D remains unclear. Per germline, CDR1 ENHRY and CDR2 SYGVKD. CDR3 size: 13 residues. V was shortened by 3 bases and J by 3 bases, with 7 bases between the two germline ends.

At least ten counts were recorded for this clonotype. The gene calls are TRBV11-2 and TRBJ2-1, with 11 positions matching TRBD2. Germline lookup yields CDR1 SGHAT and CDR2 FQNNGV. V lost 1 base and J lost 8; bases outside the gene matches: 7. The CDR3 has 16 residues. The CDR3, as DNA: TGTGCCAGCAGCTTAGTTGGTAGCGGGGGGGCACATGAGCAGTTCTTC. Its translation is CASSLVGSGGAHEQFF. Complete variable domain (other parts from reference TRBV11-2 and TRBJ2-1): EAGVAQSPRYKIIEKRQSVAFWCNPISGHATLYWYQQILGQGPKLLIQFQNNGVVDDSQLPKDRFSAERLKGVDSTLKIQPAKLEDSAVYLCASSLVGSGGAHEQFFGPGTRLTVL.

This clonotype was observed many times. The rearrangement links TRBV7-6 to TRBJ2-2; possibly TRBD2 for D (5 bases). This CDR3 is built from 16 residues. Trimming cost V 1 base and J 5 bases, with 14 bases left between them. In germline, CDR1 is SGHVS, CDR2 FNYEAQ. The CDR3 DNA reads as TGTGCCAGCAGCTTAGTGCCGGGGAAGGTGACCGGGGAGCTGTTTTTT. Its protein is CASSLVPGKVTGELFF.